This T cell receptor beta chain originates from a study of cytomegalovirus exposure and HLA in healthy donors. Primers: 60 Vbeta forward and 13 Jbeta reverse. Method: immunoSEQ multiplex PCR; TCRdb's copy keeps in-frame clones and lacks some. The sample shows roughly 150,000 clones, roughly 80% of them seen only once. The trim removed 5 bases at V and 3 bases at J, leaving 8 bases unmatched. Germline CDR1 SGHAT, CDR2 FQDESV (reference sequence). This CDR3 is built from 15 residues. The material sequenced was PBMCs. The chain joins TRBV11-1 to TRBJ1-1; 8 bases fit TRBD1. This TCR derives from a woman in her thirties or forties in good health and CMV-seronegative. CDR3 protein: CASSRQGFGYTEAFF. The DNA for the CDR3 is TGTGCCAGCAGCCGACAGGGGTTTGGGTACACTGAAGCTTTCTTT.